The clone carrying this T cell receptor beta chain was counted only a few times. Produced via immunoSEQ multiplex PCR; TCRdb's table is partial and in-frame only. The sample lists approximately 210,000 clones, less than 85% occurring once. This entry comes from a study of blood T cell repertoires in COVID-19. About the study: Samples representing acute and convalescent COVID-19 were sourced from the United States, Italy and Spain.

The germline V gene encodes CDR1 SGHVS and CDR2 FQNEAQ. The V and J ends lost 5 bases and 0 bases respectively, with 17 bases between them. CDR3 length: 17 residues. The TCR comes from a woman older than 75 with COVID-19, enrolled during active disease. Material for sequencing was peripheral blood. The chain couples TRBV7-8 to TRBJ1-3; D call uncertain. CDR3: CASSTGLGQSSGNTIYF. CDR3 DNA: TGTGCCAGCAGCACGGGGTTAGGGCAATCCTCTGGAAACACCATATATTTT.